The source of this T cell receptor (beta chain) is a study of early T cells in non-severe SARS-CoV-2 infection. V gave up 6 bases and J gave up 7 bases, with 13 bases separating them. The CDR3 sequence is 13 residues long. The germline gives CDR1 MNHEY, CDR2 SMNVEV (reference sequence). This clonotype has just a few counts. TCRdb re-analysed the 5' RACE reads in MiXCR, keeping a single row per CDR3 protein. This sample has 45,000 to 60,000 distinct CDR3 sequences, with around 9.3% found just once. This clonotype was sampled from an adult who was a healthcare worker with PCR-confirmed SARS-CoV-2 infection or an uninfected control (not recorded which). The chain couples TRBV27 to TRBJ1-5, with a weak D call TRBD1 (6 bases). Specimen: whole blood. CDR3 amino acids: CASRFRGGQPQHF. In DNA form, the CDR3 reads TGTGCCAGCAGATTCAGGGGAGGGCAGCCCCAGCATTTT.